Reported below is one T cell receptor beta chain. This record comes from a study of blood T cell repertoires in COVID-19. Whole-study context: Collection of acute and convalescent COVID-19 samples took place in the United States, Italy and Spain. Nucleic acid was either cDNA or gDNA, and it came from T cells, B-cell-depleted T cells, or PBMCs.

Germline CDR1 reads SGHNT; CDR2 reads YENEEA. This CDR3 region has 15 residues. The V and J ends lost 5 bases and 2 bases, in that order; junction bases with no gene match: 7. Those who participated ranged in age from about 18 to 95 years and resided in approximately 23 US areas. Participants' reported clinical history set cohort assignment. Repertoires were generated with immunoSEQ multiplex PCR, while TCRdb's copy carries only in-frame clones and drops some. The sample holds some 180,000 clones, 82% seen once. This receptor was identified in a woman between 55 and 75 years old with acute COVID-19. Sample: PBMCs or T cells enriched from blood (not recorded which). The gene calls are TRBV11-3 and TRBJ2-3, with 7 positions matching TRBD2. The CDR3 spells CASSPSGGYTDTQYF. DNA of the CDR3: TGTGCCAGCAGCCCCTCCGGGGGGTACACAGATACGCAGTATTTT.